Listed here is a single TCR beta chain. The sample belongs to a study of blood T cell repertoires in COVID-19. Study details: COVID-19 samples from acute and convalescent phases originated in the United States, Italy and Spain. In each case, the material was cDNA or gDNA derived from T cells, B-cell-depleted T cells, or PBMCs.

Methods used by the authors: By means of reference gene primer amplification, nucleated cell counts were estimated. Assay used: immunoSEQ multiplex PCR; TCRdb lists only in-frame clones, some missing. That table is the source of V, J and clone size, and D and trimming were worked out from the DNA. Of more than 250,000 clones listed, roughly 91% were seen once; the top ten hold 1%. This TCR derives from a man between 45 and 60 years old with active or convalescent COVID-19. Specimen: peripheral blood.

The CDR3 is CASSQDRRGIAYTF. CDR3 coding DNA: TGCGCCAGCAGCCAAGACCGCAGGGGAATTGCGTACACCTTC. The chain joins TRBV4-3 to TRBJ1-2, with D possibly matching TRBD1 (6 bases). Trimming left V 0 bases short and J 11 bases short, with 16 bases between. Per the germline V gene, CDR1 is LGHNA and CDR2 is YSLEER. CDR3 size: 14 residues.